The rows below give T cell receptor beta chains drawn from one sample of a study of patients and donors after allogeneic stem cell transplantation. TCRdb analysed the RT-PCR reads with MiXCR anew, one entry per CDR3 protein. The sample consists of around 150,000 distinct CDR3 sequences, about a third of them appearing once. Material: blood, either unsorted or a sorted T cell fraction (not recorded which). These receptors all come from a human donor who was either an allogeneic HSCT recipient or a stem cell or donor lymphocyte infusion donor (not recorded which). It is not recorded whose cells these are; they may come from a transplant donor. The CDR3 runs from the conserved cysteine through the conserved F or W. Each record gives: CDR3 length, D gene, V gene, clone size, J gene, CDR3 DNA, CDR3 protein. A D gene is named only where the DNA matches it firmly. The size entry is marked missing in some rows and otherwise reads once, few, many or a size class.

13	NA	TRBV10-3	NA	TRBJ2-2	TGTGCCCACAGGATCGCGAACACCGGGGAGCTGTTTTTT	CAHRIANTGELFF
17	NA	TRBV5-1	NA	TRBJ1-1	TGCGCCAGCAGCTTGGCCGTGGTTGGCGGCGGGAACACTGAAGCTTTCTTT	CASSLAVVGGGNTEAFF
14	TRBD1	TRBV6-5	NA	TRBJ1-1	TGTGCCAGCAGCCGCGACAGGGCCCCCCCTGAAGCTTTCTTT	CASSRDRAPPEAFF
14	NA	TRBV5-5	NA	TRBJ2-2	TGTGCCAGCAGTACCGGGACTCCAGGAGGGGAGCTGTTTTTT	CASSTGTPGGELFF
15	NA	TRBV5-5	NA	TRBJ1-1	TGTGCCAGCAGCTTGGCTGGTAGGCGGACCACTGAAGCTTTCTTT	CASSLAGRRTTEAFF
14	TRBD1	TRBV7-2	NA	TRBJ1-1	TGTGCCAGCAGCTTCGACAGGGGGAACACTGAAGCTTTCTTT	CASSFDRGNTEAFF
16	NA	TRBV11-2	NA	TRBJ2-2	TGTGCCAGCAGCTTAGGCTATTGGGGGAACACCGGGGAGCTGTTTTTT	CASSLGYWGNTGELFF
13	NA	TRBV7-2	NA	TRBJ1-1	TGTGCCAGCAGCCTACACAGGAACACTGAAGCTTTCTTT	CASSLHRNTEAFF
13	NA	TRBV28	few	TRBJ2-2	TGTGCCAGCAGTTACCAGAACACCGGGGAGCTGTTTTTT	CASSYQNTGELFF
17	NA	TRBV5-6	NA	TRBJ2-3	TGTGCCAGCAACGTATTCCTCCAGGGGCGAAGCACAGATACGCACTATTTT	CASNVFLQGRSTDTHYF
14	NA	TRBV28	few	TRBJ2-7	TGTGCCAGCAGTACTGTTGGGGGACTGATGGAGCAGTACTTC	CASSTVGGLMEQYF
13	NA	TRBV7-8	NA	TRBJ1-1	TGTGCCAGCAGCTCCTCGGGGGTCGCTGAAGCTTTCTTT	CASSSSGVAEAFF
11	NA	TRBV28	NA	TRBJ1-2	TGTGCCAGCAGAGAAAACTATGGCTACACCTTC	CASRENYGYTF
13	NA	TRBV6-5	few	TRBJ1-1	TGTGCCACCAACGGGGGGATGAACACTGAAGCTTTCTTT	CATNGGMNTEAFF
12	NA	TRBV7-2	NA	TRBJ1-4	TGTGCCAGCAGCTACGACGAAGAAAAACTGTTTTTT	CASSYDEEKLFF
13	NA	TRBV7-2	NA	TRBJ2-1	TGTGCCAGCAGCTTGGCAGGGATGCATGAGCAGTTCTTC	CASSLAGMHEQFF
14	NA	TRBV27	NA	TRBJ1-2	TGTGCCAGCAGTTTAGATGCGGCAGGGCGGGGCTACACCTTC	CASSLDAAGRGYTF
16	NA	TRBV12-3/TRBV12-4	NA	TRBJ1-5	TGTGCCAGCAGTTTAATGCCAGGGACTTTGGGTCAGCCCCAGCATTTT	CASSLMPGTLGQPQHF
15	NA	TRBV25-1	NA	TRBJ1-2	TGTGCCAGCAGTGAATGGGGTACAGGGAACTATGGCTACACCTTC	CASSEWGTGNYGYTF
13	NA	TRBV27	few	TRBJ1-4	TGTGCCAGCAGACGATCAACTAATGAAAAACTGTTTTTT	CASRRSTNEKLFF
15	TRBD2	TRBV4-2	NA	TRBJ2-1	TGTGCCAGCAGGCGTGCGGGGGGATCTTACAATGAGCAGTTCTTC	CASRRAGGSYNEQFF
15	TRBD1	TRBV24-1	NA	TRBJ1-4	TGTGCCACCAGTATCGGGACAGGGGGAAGTGAAAAACTGTTTTTT	CATSIGTGGSEKLFF
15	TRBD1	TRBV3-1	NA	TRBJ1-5	TGTGCCAGCAGCCCTGGGGACAGTCGTGGCCAGCCCCAGCATTTT	CASSPGDSRGQPQHF
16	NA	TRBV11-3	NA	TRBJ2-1	TGTGCCAGCAGCTTAGCCCCCGTGAGCTCCTACAATGAGCAGTTCTTC	CASSLAPVSSYNEQFF
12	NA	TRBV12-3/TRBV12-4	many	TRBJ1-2	TGTGCCAGCACCGAGAACGTGGGAGGCTACACCTTC	CASTENVGGYTF
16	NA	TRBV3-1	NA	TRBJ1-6	TGTGCCAGCAGCCAAGATTGGGGCAGGGTAAATTCACCCCTCCACTTT	CASSQDWGRVNSPLHF
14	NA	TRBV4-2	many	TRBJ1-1	TGTGCCAGCAGCCAAGGGCCCCCCAGCACTGAAGCTTTCTTT	CASSQGPPSTEAFF
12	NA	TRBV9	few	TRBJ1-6	TGTGCCAGCAGCACCCCGGGGGAACCCCTCCACTTT	CASSTPGEPLHF
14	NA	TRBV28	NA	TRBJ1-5	TGTGCCAGCAGTTTCGCTGGGTTGGGACAGCCCCAGCATTTT	CASSFAGLGQPQHF
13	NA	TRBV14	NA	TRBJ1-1	TGTGCCAGCAGCGGATCTTTGGGCACTGAAGCTTTCTTT	CASSGSLGTEAFF
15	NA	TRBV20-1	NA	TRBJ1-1	TGCAGTGCTAGAGCCCGGCCCCAGGGTTTCGCCGAAGCTTTCTTT	CSARARPQGFAEAFF
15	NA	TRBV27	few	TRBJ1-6	TGTGCCAGCAGTTTTTTGGGGGCGGTTAATTCACCCCTCCACTTT	CASSFLGAVNSPLHF
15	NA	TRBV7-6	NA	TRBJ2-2	TGTGCCAGCAGCTGGAAAGGGCCGAACACCGGGGAGCTGTTTTTT	CASSWKGPNTGELFF
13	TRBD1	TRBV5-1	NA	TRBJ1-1	TGCGCCAGCGGTCCACAGGGGGCCTCTGAAGCTTTCTTT	CASGPQGASEAFF
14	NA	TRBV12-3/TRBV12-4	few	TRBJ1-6	TGTGCCAGCAGTTTAGGAGGGGGAATTTCACCCCTCCACTTT	CASSLGGGISPLHF
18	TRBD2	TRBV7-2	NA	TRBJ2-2	TGTGCCAGCAGCTTAGCGCCCTCCGGGGGGGTGAACACCGGGGAGCTGTTTTTT	CASSLAPSGGVNTGELFF
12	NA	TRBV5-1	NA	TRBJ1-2	TGCGCCAGCAGGAGCGCTGTGGATGGCTACACCTTC	CASRSAVDGYTF
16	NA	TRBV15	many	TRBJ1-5	TGTGCCACCAGCAGAGATCACTCAATGGGTAATCAGCCCCAGCATTTT	CATSRDHSMGNQPQHF
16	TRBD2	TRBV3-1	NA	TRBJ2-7	TGTGCCAGCAGCCCCCCCTTAGCGGGGACAATCTACGAGCAGTACTTC	CASSPPLAGTIYEQYF
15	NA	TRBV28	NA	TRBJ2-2	TGTGCCAGCAGAGGGGGGGACACTTACACCGGGGAGCTGTTTTTT	CASRGGDTYTGELFF
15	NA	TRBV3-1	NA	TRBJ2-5	TGTGCCAGCAGCCAAGGTACCGGCAACCAAGAGACCCAGTACTTC	CASSQGTGNQETQYF
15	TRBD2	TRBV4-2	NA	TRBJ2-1	TGTGCCAGCAGCCAAGAGAGGTCTAGCGGGGGGGCAGAGTTCTTC	CASSQERSSGGAEFF
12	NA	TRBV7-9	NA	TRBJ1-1	TGTGCCAGCAGCTTAGTGACCCAGGAGGCTTTCTTT	CASSLVTQEAFF
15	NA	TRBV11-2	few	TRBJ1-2	TGTGCCAGCAGCCTTCCTGGGCACGGGGTTTATGGCTACACCTTC	CASSLPGHGVYGYTF
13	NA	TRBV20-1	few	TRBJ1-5	TGCAGTGCTAGAGTGAGTAGGGGTCAGCCCCAGCATTTT	CSARVSRGQPQHF
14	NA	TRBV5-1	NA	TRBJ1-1	TGCGCCAGCAGCTTGGGTCACCAAGACACTGAAGCTTTCTTT	CASSLGHQDTEAFF
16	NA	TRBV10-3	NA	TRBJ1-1	TGTGCCATCAGTGAGTCGAACCCGGCCTCGGGCACTGAAGCTTTCTTT	CAISESNPASGTEAFF
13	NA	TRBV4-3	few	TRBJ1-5	TGCGCCAGCAGCCAAGATTACAGGCAGCCCCAGCATTTT	CASSQDYRQPQHF
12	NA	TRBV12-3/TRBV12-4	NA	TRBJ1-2	TGTGCCAGCTTCGGGCCAAACGATGGCTACACCTTC	CASFGPNDGYTF
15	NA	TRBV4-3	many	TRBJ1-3	TGCGCCAGCAGCCAAGGACAATTCTCGGGAAACACCATATATTTT	CASSQGQFSGNTIYF
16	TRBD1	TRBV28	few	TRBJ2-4	TGTGCCAGCAGTGAAGGGACAGGGGTGACCAAAAACATTCAGTACTTC	CASSEGTGVTKNIQYF